This TCR beta chain was found in a study of CD8 T cells in Susac syndrome. Study-level points and caveats: Acknowledgment was made by the study that its TCR sequencing and HLA analysis involved a relatively small number of individuals.

In germline, CDR1 is SQVTM, CDR2 ANQGSEA. This CDR3 region has 13 residues. V shed 7 bases, J shed 5 bases, and the junction held 6 bases outside the gene matches. A quantity of roughly 0.5 to 1 ug RNA underwent reverse transcription using random hexamers. immunoSEQ multiplex PCR amplified TCR beta CDR3 across 54 Vbeta, 13 Jbeta. TCRdb passed the immunoSEQ multiplex PCR reads through MiXCR, listing each CDR3 protein once. The table shows under 250,000 distinct CDR3 sequences, with over 85% occurring only once. TCR beta sequencing was performed on blood CD8+ and CD4+ T cells. Included as multiple sclerosis controls were treatment-naive patients who had stable or active relapsing-remitting disease. Notes on this clonotype: Antigen: not known.

The chain uses TRBV29-1 and TRBJ2-2, with 8 bases that match TRBD2. The material sequenced was CD4+ T cells from PBMCs. The TCR sequence derives from a human donor with multiple sclerosis. The CDR3 DNA follows: TGCAGCGCCGACACTAGCGGAACCGGGGAGCTGTTTTTT. Its translation: CSADTSGTGELFF.